The clone carrying this TCR beta chain was found a few times. This record belongs to a study of beta chain features in type 1 diabetes. cDNA synthesis used the whole RNA isolate, giving expressed TCRB sequences. Here immunoSEQ multiplex PCR was the method, and the copy in TCRdb shows in-frame clones only, minus some. The sample contains about 410,000 clones, approximately 15% of which appear only once. With 0 bases clipped from V and 13 bases from J, the junction kept 9 bases outside the gene matches. The CDR3 length is 15 residues. In germline, CDR1 is LGHNA, CDR2 YSLEER. Sequences were obtained from naive CD4+ T cells from blood. This sequence originates from a man aged 25-45 years in good health. This sequence joins TRBV4-3 and TRBJ2-1; 10 nucleotides agree with TRBD2. CDR3: CASSQESAGGPPQFF. For the CDR3, the DNA is TGCGCCAGCAGCCAAGAATCAGCGGGAGGGCCCCCTCAGTTCTTC.